Presented here are 24 T cell receptor beta chains from one specimen sequenced in a study of radiation and T cells in renal cell carcinoma. Time point of the sample: baseline pretreatment blood. Treatment here: 15 Gy SBRT to primary tumor, nephrectomy 4 weeks later. TCRdb keeps only in-frame clones here, not all; method: immunoSEQ multiplex PCR. The table lists 120,000 to 150,000 clones, less than 90% of them singletons. The sample in question was blood, obtained from a patient whose treatment included radiotherapy and nephrectomy. The source of these receptors is a woman aged 45-65 years with renal cell carcinoma.

A remark on this clone: The sample carries other DNA sequences with the same CDR3. J is TRBJ2-2 and V is TRBV5-1; a possible D gene is TRBD2 (5 bases). Between the trimmed V and J ends, which lost 4 bases and 5 bases, there was a span of 12 bases. This CDR3 region has 14 residues. Germline V gives CDR1 SGHRS, CDR2 YFSETQ. The CDR3 DNA sequence: TGCGCCAGCAGCCCTGGCCGGGGTACCGGGGAGCTGTTTTTT. Encoded protein: CASSPGRGTGELFF.

This clone was counted only a few times. V gene TRBV6-5 combines with J gene TRBJ2-1, with D unresolved. Germline V gene lookup returns CDR1 MNHEY and CDR2 SVGAGI. This CDR3 is 15 amino acids long. V lost 2 bases to trimming and J lost 0 bases, with 8 bases between them. CDR3 DNA: TGTGCCAGCAGTTACGAGATGGGCTCCTACAATGAGCAGTTCTTC. Amino acids: CASSYEMGSYNEQFF.

The chain is built from TRBV28 and TRBJ1-5; unclear D gene. V was shortened by 2 bases and J by 7 bases, with 12 bases between the two germline ends. There are 14 residues in the CDR3. Germline CDR1 reads MDHEN; CDR2 reads SYDVKM. CDR3 region: CASSLPLGPQPQHF. DNA for the CDR3: TGTGCCAGCAGTTTACCCCTCGGGCCCCAGCCCCAGCATTTT. Full variable domain (outside the CDR3, taken from reference TRBV28 and TRBJ1-5): DVKVTQSSRYLVKRTGEKVFLECVQDMDHENMFWYRQDPGLGLRLIYFSYDVKMKEKGDIPEGYSVSREKKERFSLILESASTNQTSMYLCASSLPLGPQPQHFGDGTRLSIL.

This clone was seen more than once but under ten times. The chain recombines TRBV19 with TRBJ2-5; D ambiguous. The CDR3 covers 13 residues. CDR1 LNHDA and CDR2 SQIVND come from the germline V gene (reference sequence). The V end was cut by 5 bases, the J end by 1 base, with 8 bases between. CDR3 loop: CASSPTRQETQYF. The CDR3 DNA follows: TGTGCCAGTAGTCCAACCCGCCAAGAGACCCAGTACTTC. Supplemented by reference TRBV19 and TRBJ2-5, the full variable domain reads DGGITQSPKYLFRKEGQNVTLSCEQNLNHDAMYWYRQDPGQGLRLIYYSQIVNDFQKGDIAEGYSVSREKKESFPLTVTSAQKNPTAFYLCASSPTRQETQYFGPGTRLLVL.

The J gene is TRBJ2-2, the V gene TRBV5-1, with a weak D call TRBD2 (5 bases). The CDR3 is 16 residues long. Germline V gene sequence: CDR1 SGHRS, CDR2 YFSETQ. V was shortened by 0 bases and J by 1 base, with 10 bases between the two germline ends. CDR3 nucleotide sequence: TGCGCCAGCAGCTTGGACAGCGGCAAGAACACCGGGGAGCTGTTTTTT. It codes for CASSLDSGKNTGELFF.

The chain couples TRBV20-1 to TRBJ1-1; D unclear. The CDR3 has 11 amino acids. Germline-derived CDR1 and CDR2 are DFQATT and SNEGSKA (reference sequence). The V gene lost 0 bases and the J gene lost 4 bases, with 3 bases spanning the gap. The CDR3 reads CSARDLTEAFF. The CDR3, as DNA: TGCAGTGCTAGAGATCTCACTGAAGCTTTCTTT.

The gene calls are TRBV27 and TRBJ1-5; D is unresolved. V gave up 2 bases and J gave up 6 bases, with 11 bases separating them. This CDR3 is 14 amino acids long. Germline CDR1 is MNHEY and CDR2 is SMNVEV (reference sequence). The CDR3 bases are TGTGCCAGCAGTTTAAAGGCACCCAGTCAGCCCCAGCATTTT. It specifies CASSLKAPSQPQHF.

This sequence joins TRBV5-1 and TRBJ2-2, with 10 bases that match TRBD2. The CDR3 has 17 amino acids. After removal of 4 bases from V and 6 bases from J, the junction contained 12 bases not matched to a gene. Looked up from germline, CDR1 is SGHRS and CDR2 is YFSETQ. The CDR3 loop reads CASSPLGSGGKAGELFF. CDR3 nucleotides: TGCGCCAGCAGCCCTCTAGGTAGCGGGGGGAAGGCCGGGGAGCTGTTTTTT. The full variable domain, rest sourced from reference TRBV5-1 and TRBJ2-2, is KAGVTQTPRYLIKTRGQQVTLSCSPISGHRSVSWYQQTPGQGLQFLFEYFSETQRNKGNFPGRFSGRQFSNSRSEMNVSTLELGDSALYLCASSPLGSGGKAGELFFGEGSRLTVL.

V usage is TRBV30 and J usage is TRBJ1-3; the D is unclear. The V end lost 5 bases, the J end lost 0 bases, and 11 bases lay between the germline ends. In germline, CDR1 is GTSNPN, CDR2 SVGIG (reference sequence). CDR3 length: 14 residues. CDR3 sequence: CAWDPALSGNTIYF. CDR3 in DNA: TGTGCCTGGGACCCGGCCCTCTCTGGAAACACCATATATTTT.

The CDR3 DNA follows: TGTGCCAGCAGCGTAGGTCCCGCGGGACGTCACACCGGGGAGCTGTTTTTT. It specifies CASSVGPAGRHTGELFF. This chain uses TRBV9 with TRBJ2-2, with a possible D match to TRBD2 (6 bases). The CDR3 is made up of 17 amino acids. V gave up 0 bases and J gave up 3 bases, with 15 bases separating them. The germline V gene encodes CDR1 SGDLS and CDR2 YYNGEE.

The chain employs TRBV4-1 and TRBJ1-5, with unresolved D. Germline V gene data show CDR1 as MGHRA and CDR2 as YSYEKL. The CDR3 extends over 15 amino acids. V lost 2 bases, J lost 6 bases, and 14 bases lay in between. CDR3 bases: TGCGCCAGCAGCCAAAGCAGCCGAGGAGGTCAGCCCCAGCATTTT. Its protein product is CASSQSSRGGQPQHF.

This rearrangement joins TRBV7-2 to TRBJ2-7; TRBD1 might be the D (6 bases). This CDR3 region has 14 residues. Germline V gives CDR1 SGHTA, CDR2 FQGNSA. Trimming removed 5 bases from V and 2 bases from J, with 13 bases in between. The CDR3 is CASSPRDTTYEQYF. The CDR3 nucleotides read TGTGCCAGCAGCCCTAGGGACACCACCTACGAGCAGTACTTC.

The chain recombines TRBV11-2 with TRBJ1-1, with no clear D. Between the trimmed V and J ends, which lost 0 bases and 5 bases, there was a span of 7 bases. Germline CDR1 and CDR2: SGHAT and FQNNGV. This CDR3 comprises 13 residues. CDR3 amino acids: CASSLDRGTEAFF. CDR3 sequence (DNA): TGTGCCAGCAGCTTAGATCGGGGAACTGAAGCTTTCTTT. Based on the CDR3 plus reference TRBV11-2 and TRBJ1-1, the full variable domain is EAGVAQSPRYKIIEKRQSVAFWCNPISGHATLYWYQQILGQGPKLLIQFQNNGVVDDSQLPKDRFSAERLKGVDSTLKIQPAKLEDSAVYLCASSLDRGTEAFFGQGTRLTVV.

The gene calls are TRBV20-1 and TRBJ2-5; D gene ambiguous. The germline CDR1 and CDR2 sequences are DFQATT and SNEGSKA (reference sequence). The CDR3 runs to 10 residues. Trimming stripped 3 bases from V and 5 bases from J, with 4 bases between. The CDR3 DNA is TGCAGTGCTAGCTCGGAGACCCAGTACTTC. It yields the protein CSASSETQYF.

The CDR3 region is CASSFTRGEQYF. For the CDR3, the DNA is TGTGCCAGCAGCTTTACTCGGGGTGAGCAGTACTTC. V usage is TRBV5-4 and J usage is TRBJ2-7; possibly TRBD2 for D (5 bases). The ends were cut back, 2 bases at V and 7 bases at J, with 10 bases in the middle. There are 12 residues in the CDR3. The germline V gene has CDR1 SGHNT and CDR2 YYREEE (reference sequence).

The rearrangement links TRBV30 to TRBJ2-1; D gene ambiguous. The CDR3 has 13 residues. The germline CDR1 and CDR2 sequences are GTSNPN and SVGIG (reference sequence). The V end was cut by 5 bases, the J end by 0 bases, with 8 bases between. CDR3 coding DNA: TGTGCCTGGTTTGGAGTCTCCTACAATGAGCAGTTCTTC. Protein product: CAWFGVSYNEQFF.

This chain uses TRBV18 with TRBJ2-7; 7 bases map to TRBD1. From germline, CDR1 is KGHSH and CDR2 LQKENI. The CDR3 contains 16 residues. Trimming at V came to 0 bases and at J to 3 bases, leaving 8 bases not matched to a gene. CDR3 sequence: CASSPPAQGVLYEQYF. Written as DNA, the CDR3 is TGTGCCAGCTCACCACCGGCCCAGGGGGTTCTCTACGAGCAGTACTTC.

This chain links TRBV28 with TRBJ2-5; 7 nucleotides align to TRBD1. V was pared by 6 bases and J by 10 bases, with 8 bases of the junction left unmatched. The CDR3 length is 12 residues. Germline V gives CDR1 MDHEN, CDR2 SYDVKM. As DNA, the CDR3 is TGTGCCAGCAGACAGGGGCAAGGGATCCAGTACTTC. This translates into CASRQGQGIQYF.

The chain joins TRBV19 to TRBJ1-5; D is undetermined. Per the germline V gene, CDR1 is LNHDA and CDR2 is SQIVND (reference sequence). The CDR3 covers 15 residues. Trimming took off 5 bases at V and 3 bases at J, with 14 bases between the two ends. CDR3 in amino acids: CASSPRTGPNQPQHF. The CDR3, as DNA: TGTGCCAGTAGTCCCCGGACGGGCCCCAATCAGCCCCAGCATTTT. Filled out from reference TRBV19 and TRBJ1-5, the complete variable domain reads DGGITQSPKYLFRKEGQNVTLSCEQNLNHDAMYWYRQDPGQGLRLIYYSQIVNDFQKGDIAEGYSVSREKKESFPLTVTSAQKNPTAFYLCASSPRTGPNQPQHFGDGTRLSIL.

This clone was detected only a few times. This chain links TRBV9 with TRBJ2-5; no reliable D call. The germline V and J ends were trimmed by 0 bases and 9 bases, with 15 bases remaining between them. Germline values: CDR1 SGDLS, CDR2 YYNGEE. CDR3 length equals 14 residues. The chain's CDR3 is CASSVGSPGGAQYF. The CDR3 DNA follows: TGTGCCAGCAGCGTAGGTTCCCCCGGTGGGGCCCAGTACTTC.

V usage is TRBV7-2 and J usage is TRBJ1-5, with D maybe TRBD1 (5 bases). V was pared by 5 bases and J by 5 bases, with 10 bases between. The CDR3 spans 13 residues. In germline, CDR1 is SGHTA, CDR2 FQGNSA. CDR3 bases: TGTGCCAGCAGCGCCCAGGGTGATCAGCCCCAGCATTTT. Protein product: CASSAQGDQPQHF.

The V gene is TRBV6-5, the J gene TRBJ1-2, with TRBD1 identical over 7 bases. CDR1 and CDR2 from the germline V gene are MNHEY and SVGAGI. J gave up 0 bases and V 5 bases, and 6 bases lay outside the gene matches. CDR3 length: 15 residues. In nucleotides, the CDR3 is TGTGCCAGCAGTCCCCGGGACAGCGCTAACTATGGCTACACCTTC. The encoded protein is CASSPRDSANYGYTF.

CDR3 in DNA: TGCGCCAGCAGCTTGGGGACGGAGGACGAGCAGTACTTC. This codes for CASSLGTEDEQYF. The V and J genes are TRBV5-1 and TRBJ2-7; D is possibly TRBD2 (5 bases). In germline, CDR1 is SGHRS, CDR2 YFSETQ. The CDR3 contains 13 residues. V gave up 0 bases and J gave up 5 bases, with 9 bases separating them.

On this clone: Different DNA sequences within this sample yield the same CDR3. V gene TRBV5-1 combines with J gene TRBJ2-7; 9 bases line up with TRBD2. The trim removed 4 bases at V and 3 bases at J, leaving 2 bases unmatched. The CDR3 has 13 residues. Per the germline V gene, CDR1 is SGHRS and CDR2 is YFSETQ. The CDR3 spells CASSLAGNYEQYF. The DNA for the CDR3 is TGCGCCAGCAGCCTAGCGGGAAACTACGAGCAGTACTTC.